Shown below are 8 T cell receptor beta chains from a single sample sequenced in a study of T cell responses to AZD1222 COVID-19 vaccine. Libraries were prepared by immunoSEQ multiplex PCR; TCRdb keeps only in-frame clonotypes and omits some of them. The sample carries 45,000 to 55,000 clones, roughly three quarters recorded once. The sequencing here drew on peripheral blood, taken on day 0 of MenACWY control vaccination. Receptors were obtained from an adult in good health.

V and J are TRBV4-1 and TRBJ1-1, with 11 positions matching TRBD1. V was clipped by 0 bases and J by 0 bases; unmatched bases: 3. The CDR3 consists of 17 residues. Looked up from germline, CDR1 is MGHRA and CDR2 is YSYEKL. The CDR3 DNA reads as TGCGCCAGCAGCCAAGAAGGGACAGGGGGTATGAACACTGAAGCTTTCTTT. Translation gives CASSQEGTGGMNTEAFF.

The chain joins TRBV11-3 to TRBJ2-1, with 8 positions matching TRBD2. The germline V gene encodes CDR1 SGHNT and CDR2 YENEEA. With 5 bases clipped from V and 7 bases from J, the junction kept 7 bases outside the gene matches. This CDR3 comprises 14 residues. The CDR3 nucleotides are TGTGCCAGCAGCCCCTCGGGACTAGAAAATGAGCAGTTCTTC. It encodes CASSPSGLENEQFF.

The chain uses TRBV5-6 and TRBJ2-3; D not certain. Between the trimmed V and J ends, which lost 9 bases and 6 bases, there was a span of 11 bases. The germline V gene encodes CDR1 SGHDT and CDR2 YYEEEE. The CDR3 runs 11 residues. The chain's CDR3 is CATGLRDTQYF. CDR3 DNA: TGTGCCACAGGTCTGAGGGATACGCAGTATTTT.

The genes are TRBV11-2 and TRBJ2-7; TRBD1 matches at 7 bases. The CDR3 has 13 amino acids. J was trimmed by 6 bases and V by 3 bases; bases with no gene match: 5. Germline CDR1 SGHAT, CDR2 FQNNGV. CDR3 region: CASSFGTAREQYV. The DNA of the CDR3 is TGTGCCAGCAGCTTTGGGACAGCGCGCGAGCAGTACGTC.

This chain uses TRBV5-6 with TRBJ1-6, with a tentative D call TRBD1 (6 bases). Trimming took 4 bases from V and 6 from J, leaving 23 bases between them. Looked up from germline, CDR1 is SGHDT and CDR2 is YYEEEE. The CDR3 covers 18 residues. The CDR3 loop is CASSPRGDTRYSNSPLHF. The DNA of the CDR3 is TGTGCCAGCAGCCCCCGGGGGGACACTCGTTACAGTAATTCACCCCTCCACTTT.

This sequence joins TRBV5-1 and TRBJ1-1; D gene unclear. Germline V gene sequence: CDR1 SGHRS, CDR2 YFSETQ. Trimming shortened V by 3 bases and J by 6 bases, and 15 bases separated the two germline ends. The CDR3 covers 14 residues. For the CDR3, the DNA is TGCGCCAGCAGCTCGGTGGGTAGCGGGGCTGAAGCTTTCTTT. Amino acid sequence: CASSSVGSGAEAFF.

The chain joins TRBV1 to TRBJ2-1. TRBV1 is a pseudogene. The CDR3 runs to 12 residues. CDR3 sequence: CTSSQDYNEQFF. The CDR3 DNA reads TGCACCAGCAGCCAAGATTACAATGAGCAGTTCTTC.

This clone showed up just a few times. This CDR3 reads CASSIEGSISGNTIYF. The CDR3 bases are TGTGCCAGTAGTATCGAGGGGTCCATCTCTGGAAACACCATATATTTT. The chain links TRBV19 to TRBJ1-3, with D possibly TRBD1 on 5 matching bases. Between the trimmed V and J ends, which lost 3 bases and 0 bases, there was a span of 12 bases. The CDR3 extends over 16 amino acids. Germline lookup yields CDR1 LNHDA and CDR2 SQIVND (reference sequence).